This T cell receptor beta chain was identified during a study of T-cell reconstitution after alpha-beta-depleted transplantation in children. General study results and limits: Once a year had passed after transplant, T-cell counts and diversity came mostly from newly produced T cells. Expanded graft clones numbering several hundred reportedly gave rise to alpha-beta T cells about two months after transplant. There were some patients whose high TCRbeta diversity at day 60 came from surviving recipient T cells and thymic progenitors.

Library preparation (for TCRbeta) was performed with unique molecular identifiers. Each CDR3 protein is one row after TCRdb ran MiXCR on the PCR reads. The data hold roughly 52,000 distinct CDR3 sequences, with over 4.5% observed a single time. The junction had 7 bases not matched to a gene; V was cut back by 5 bases and J by 2 bases. Germline CDR1 is MNHNS and CDR2 is SASEGT. CDR3 length: 15 residues. Turning to this clonotype: Its target is not known.

The chain combines TRBV6-1 with TRBJ1-2; 8 nucleotides match TRBD1. The sequences come from PBMCs, mostly from graft donor cells, collected 60 days after TCRalphabeta/CD19-depleted stem cell transplant. The sequence derives from a female patient between 2 and 15 years old who had a stem cell transplant for aplastic anemia, so the T cells may come from the graft donor. The CDR3 DNA sequence: TGTGCCAGCAGTACCAACAGGGGGGTAAACTATGGCTACACCTTC. Translation: CASSTNRGVNYGYTF.